What follows are 10 T cell receptor beta chains derived from one specimen sequenced in a study of blood T cell repertoires in COVID-19. TCRdb keeps only in-frame clones here, not all; method: immunoSEQ multiplex PCR. The repertoire has about half a million clones, 70% to 90% of them found once; the top ten carry approximately 2.9%. Specimen: peripheral blood. The receptors here all came from a human donor in a cohort sampled during active COVID-19.

This chain uses TRBV27 with TRBJ2-5; 7 bases align to TRBD1. This CDR3 is 15 amino acids long. Germline-derived CDR1 and CDR2 are MNHEY and SMNVEV (reference sequence). V trimming: 6 bases; J trimming: 4 bases; junction bases outside the gene matches: 11. The CDR3 DNA is TGTGCCAGCAGCCTAACCGGGACAGCGGTAGAGACCCAGTACTTC. The encoded protein is CASSLTGTAVETQYF.

The V and J genes are TRBV2 and TRBJ2-7, with TRBD2 matching over 8 bases. This CDR3 comprises 15 residues. V was clipped by 6 bases and J by 3 bases; unmatched bases: 10. Germline V gene data show CDR1 as SNHLY and CDR2 as FYNNEI. The CDR3 DNA is TGTGCCAGCAGCCTCTCACTAGCGGCCTACTACGAGCAGTACTTC. Protein product: CASSLSLAAYYEQYF.

V gene TRBV23-1 combines with J gene TRBJ2-4; 7 positions match TRBD2. TRBV23-1 belongs to the ORF category, with a function that is uncertain. The length of the CDR3 is 19 residues. Trimming at V came to 3 bases and at J to 2 bases, leaving 16 bases not matched to a gene. The CDR3 sequence: CASSHSGGRSGGTKNIQYF. In DNA form, the CDR3 reads TGCGCCAGCAGTCATAGTGGCGGGAGAAGTGGGGGAACCAAAAACATTCAGTACTTC.

The chain has TRBV9 and TRBJ2-6; 9 bases are a match to TRBD1. Germline assignment: CDR1 SGDLS and CDR2 YYNGEE. Losses at the gene ends were 8 bases for V and 0 bases for J; bases not matched to a gene: 9. This CDR3 has 17 amino acids. Here the CDR3 DNA reads TGTGCCAGTAAGCGGACAGGGGACCACTCTGGGGCCAACGTCCTGACTTTC. Amino acids: CASKRTGDHSGANVLTF.

A single count supports this clone. Different DNA sequences within this sample yield the same CDR3. This chain uses TRBV3-1 (or the pseudogene TRBV3-2) with TRBJ2-1; 14 bases are shared with TRBD2. This CDR3 comprises 16 residues. Germline V gives CDR1 LGHDT, CDR2 YNNKEL (reference sequence). V was pared by 3 bases and J by 3 bases, with 1 base of the junction left unmatched. CDR3 nucleotide sequence: TGTGCCAGCAGCCAGGGACTAGCGGGAGTCTACAATGAGCAGTTCTTC. This sequence encodes CASSQGLAGVYNEQFF.

This clone was seen once. The chain is built from TRBV11-3 and TRBJ2-7; 8 bases agree with TRBD2. Germline CDR1 and CDR2: SGHNT and YENEEA. The CDR3 runs 13 residues. V lost 11 bases and J lost 3; bases outside the gene matches: 9. CDR3 sequence reads: CAGAGVRNYEQYF. The CDR3 region has the DNA TGTGCCGGAGCGGGAGTTAGGAACTACGAGCAGTACTTC.

The gene calls are TRBV7-2 and TRBJ1-1; D is uncertain. The CDR3 length is 15 residues. The germline gives CDR1 SGHTA, CDR2 FQGNSA. V was cut by 1 base and J by 0 bases, with 9 bases left in between. CDR3 protein: CASSLERTLNTEAFF. The CDR3 DNA reads as TGTGCCAGCAGCTTAGAGCGGACGCTGAACACTGAAGCTTTCTTT.

The rearrangement joins TRBV10-3 to TRBJ1-1, with 12 bases identical to TRBD1. Germline V gene data show CDR1 as ENHRY and CDR2 as SYGVKD. J lost 3 bases, V lost 6 bases, and 14 bases had no gene match. The CDR3 covers 18 residues. Here the CDR3 DNA reads TGTGCCATCAGAGGAAGACTACCGGGACAGGGGGCGGACACTGAAGCTTTCTTT. It encodes CAIRGRLPGQGADTEAFF.

The V call is TRBV24-1, the J call TRBJ2-3, with D unresolved. The CDR3 spans 13 residues. Germline CDR1 is KGHDR and CDR2 is SFDVKD. V was pared by 7 bases and J by 0 bases, with 7 bases between. The CDR3 loop is CATSGSSTDTQYF. DNA for the CDR3: TGTGCCACCAGCGGGTCTAGCACAGATACGCAGTATTTT.

The chain carries TRBV28 and TRBJ1-5; D may be TRBD1 (5 bases). Germline V gene sequence: CDR1 MDHEN, CDR2 SYDVKM. V lost 7 bases, J lost 3 bases, and 13 bases lay in between. The CDR3 extends over 14 amino acids. CDR3 region: CASIMGGNNQPQHF. The CDR3 coding sequence is TGTGCCAGCATCATGGGGGGTAACAATCAGCCCCAGCATTTT.